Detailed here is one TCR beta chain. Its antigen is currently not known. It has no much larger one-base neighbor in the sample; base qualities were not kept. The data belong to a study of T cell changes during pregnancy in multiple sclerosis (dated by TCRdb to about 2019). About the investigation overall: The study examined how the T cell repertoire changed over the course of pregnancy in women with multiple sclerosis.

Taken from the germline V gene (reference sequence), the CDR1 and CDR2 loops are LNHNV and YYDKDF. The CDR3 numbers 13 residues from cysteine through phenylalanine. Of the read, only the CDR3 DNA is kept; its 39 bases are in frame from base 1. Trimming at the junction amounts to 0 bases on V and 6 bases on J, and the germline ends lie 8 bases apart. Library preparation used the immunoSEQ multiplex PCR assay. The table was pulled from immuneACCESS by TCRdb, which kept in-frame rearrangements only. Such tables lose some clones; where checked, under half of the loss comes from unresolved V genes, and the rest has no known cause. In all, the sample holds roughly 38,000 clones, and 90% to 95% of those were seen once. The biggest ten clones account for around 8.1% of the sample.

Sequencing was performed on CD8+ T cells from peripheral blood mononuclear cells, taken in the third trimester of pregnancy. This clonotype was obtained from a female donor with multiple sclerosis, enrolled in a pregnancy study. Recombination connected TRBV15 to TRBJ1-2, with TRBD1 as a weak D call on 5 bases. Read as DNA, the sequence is TGTGCCACCAGCAGAGATAAAGGGGATGGCTACACCTTC. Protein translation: CATSRDKGDGYTF.